The clone carrying this T cell receptor beta chain was counted a single time. Its antigen remains unidentified. These data originate in a study of T cell clones after liver transplantation. Study-wide context: Apart from a few HCV-positive recipients, transplants were for non-autoimmune, non-viral reasons. Tolerance: complete withdrawal held at least one year, liver enzymes staying within twice normal. Overall study findings and caveats: Small, mixed patient groups and varying post-transplant times limit these conclusions.

Method: immunoSEQ multiplex PCR; TCRdb's copy keeps in-frame clones and lacks some. Of tens of thousands of clones in the sample, 71% were seen once. The CDR3 loop spans 14 amino acids. The germline CDR1 and CDR2 sequences are GTSNPN and SVGIG (reference sequence). The V segment lost 5 bases and the J segment 5 bases; nucleotides outside the gene matches: 9. The chain recombines TRBV30 with TRBJ1-2; 9 nucleotides match TRBD1. The receptor was derived from a human donor who received a liver transplant. This sample comprised CD4+ T cells from blood, obtained before liver transplant. The CDR3 sequence: CAWGGQGARYGYTF. CDR3 nucleotides: TGTGCCTGGGGGGGACAGGGAGCACGTTATGGCTACACCTTC.